This TCR beta chain was observed in a study of blood T cell repertoires in COVID-19. V lost 4 bases, J lost 7 bases, and 20 bases lay in between. From germline, CDR1 is SGHRS and CDR2 YFSETQ. The CDR3 loop spans 16 amino acids. This table comes from immunoSEQ multiplex PCR, and its TCRdb copy is limited to in-frame clones, with some not included. The table records more than 70,000 clones, 70% to 80% of them present only once. The receptor comes from a human donor in a cohort sampled during active COVID-19. The genes are TRBV5-1 and TRBJ1-4; D is uncertain. Material: peripheral blood. The CDR3 DNA follows: TGCGCCAGCAGCCTGGGCGGCGGGAGTAGCTCTGAAAAACTGTTTTTT. Protein: CASSLGGGSSSEKLFF.